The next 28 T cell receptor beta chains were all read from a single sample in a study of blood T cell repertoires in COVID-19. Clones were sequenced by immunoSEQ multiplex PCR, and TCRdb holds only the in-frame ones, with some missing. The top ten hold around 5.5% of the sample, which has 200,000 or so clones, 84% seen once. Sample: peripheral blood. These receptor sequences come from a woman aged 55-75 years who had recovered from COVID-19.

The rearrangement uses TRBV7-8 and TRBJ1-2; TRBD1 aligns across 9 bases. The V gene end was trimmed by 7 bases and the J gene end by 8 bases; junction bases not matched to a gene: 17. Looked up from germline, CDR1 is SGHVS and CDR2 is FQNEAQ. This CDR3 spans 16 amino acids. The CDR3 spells CASNPLKGQGSEGYTF. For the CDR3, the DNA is TGTGCCAGCAATCCTCTTAAGGGACAGGGTTCGGAGGGCTACACCTTC. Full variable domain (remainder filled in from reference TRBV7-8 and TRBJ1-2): GAGVSQSPRYKVAKRGQDVALRCDPISGHVSLFWYQQALGQGPEFLTYFQNEAQLDKSGLPSDRFFAERPEGSVSTLKIQRTQQEDSAVYLCASNPLKGQGSEGYTFGSGTRLTVV.

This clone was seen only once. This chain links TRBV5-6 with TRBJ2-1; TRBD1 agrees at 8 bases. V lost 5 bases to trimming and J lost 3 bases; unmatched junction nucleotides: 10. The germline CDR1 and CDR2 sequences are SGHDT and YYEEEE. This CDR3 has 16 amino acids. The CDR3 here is CASRQDRGQYYNEQFF. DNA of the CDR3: TGTGCCAGCAGGCAAGACAGGGGCCAATACTACAATGAGCAGTTCTTC.

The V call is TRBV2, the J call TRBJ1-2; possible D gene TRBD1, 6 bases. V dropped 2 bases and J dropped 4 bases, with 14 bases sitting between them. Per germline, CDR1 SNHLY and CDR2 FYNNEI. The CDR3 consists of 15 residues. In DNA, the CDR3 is TGTGCCAGCAGTGAACAGGGGCAGGTTGGCTATGGCTACACCTTC. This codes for CASSEQGQVGYGYTF. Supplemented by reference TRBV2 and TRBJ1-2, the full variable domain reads EPEVTQTPSHQVTQMGQEVILRCVPISNHLYFYWYRQILGQKVEFLVSFYNNEISEKSEIFDDQFSVERPDGSNFTLKIRSTKLEDSAMYFCASSEQGQVGYGYTFGSGTRLTVV.

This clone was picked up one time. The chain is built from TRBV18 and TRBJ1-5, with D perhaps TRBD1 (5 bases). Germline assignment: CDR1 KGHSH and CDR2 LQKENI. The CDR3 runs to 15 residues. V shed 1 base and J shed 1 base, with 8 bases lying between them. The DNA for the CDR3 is TGTGCCAGCTCACCACGCAGGGTCAGCAATCAGCCCCAGCATTTT. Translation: CASSPRRVSNQPQHF. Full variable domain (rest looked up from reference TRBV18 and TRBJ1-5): NAGVMQNPRHLVRRRGQEARLRCSPMKGHSHVYWYRQLPEEGLKFMVYLQKENIIDESGMPKERFSAEFPKEGPSILRIQQVVRGDSAAYFCASSPRRVSNQPQHFGDGTRLSIL.

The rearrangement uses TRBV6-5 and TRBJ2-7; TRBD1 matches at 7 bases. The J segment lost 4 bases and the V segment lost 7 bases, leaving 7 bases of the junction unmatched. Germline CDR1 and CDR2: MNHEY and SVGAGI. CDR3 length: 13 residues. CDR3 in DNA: TGTGCCAGCAAACAGGGGTTTAGGTACGAGCAGTACTTC. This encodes CASKQGFRYEQYF.

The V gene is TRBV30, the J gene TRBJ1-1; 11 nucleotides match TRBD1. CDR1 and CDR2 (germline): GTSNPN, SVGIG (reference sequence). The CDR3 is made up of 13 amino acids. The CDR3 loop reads CAWDRGSDTEAFF. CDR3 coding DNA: TGTGCTTGGGACAGGGGGTCGGACACTGAAGCTTTCTTT.

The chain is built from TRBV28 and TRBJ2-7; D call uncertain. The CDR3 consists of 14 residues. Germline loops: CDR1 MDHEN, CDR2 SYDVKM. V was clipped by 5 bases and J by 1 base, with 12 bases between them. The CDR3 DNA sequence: TGTGCCAGCAGTCCGACGGCCGGGTCCTACGAGCAGTACTTC. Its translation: CASSPTAGSYEQYF.

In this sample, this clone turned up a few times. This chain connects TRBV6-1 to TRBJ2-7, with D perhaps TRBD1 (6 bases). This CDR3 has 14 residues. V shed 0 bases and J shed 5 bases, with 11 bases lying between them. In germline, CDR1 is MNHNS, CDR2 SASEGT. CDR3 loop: CASSEAVGAHEQYF. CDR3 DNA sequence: TGTGCCAGCAGTGAAGCGGTGGGGGCGCACGAGCAGTACTTC.

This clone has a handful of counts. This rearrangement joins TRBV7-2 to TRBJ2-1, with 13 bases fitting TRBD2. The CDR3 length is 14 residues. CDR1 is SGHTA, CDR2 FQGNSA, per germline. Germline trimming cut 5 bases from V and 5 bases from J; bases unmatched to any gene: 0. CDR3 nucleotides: TGTGCCAGCAGCACTAGCGGGGGGGACAATGAGCAGTTCTTC. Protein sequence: CASSTSGGDNEQFF.

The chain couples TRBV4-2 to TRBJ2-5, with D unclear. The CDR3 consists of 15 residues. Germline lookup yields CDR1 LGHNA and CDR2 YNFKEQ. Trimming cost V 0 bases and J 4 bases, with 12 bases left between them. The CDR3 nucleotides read TGTGCCAGCAGCCAAGATCTATCGTTTACAGAGACCCAGTACTTC. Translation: CASSQDLSFTETQYF.

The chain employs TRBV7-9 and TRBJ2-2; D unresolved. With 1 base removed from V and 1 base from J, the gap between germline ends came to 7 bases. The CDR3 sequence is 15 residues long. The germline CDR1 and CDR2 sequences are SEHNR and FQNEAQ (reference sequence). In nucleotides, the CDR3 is TGTGCCAGCAGCTTAGTGGCAGGGAACACCGGGGAGCTGTTTTTT. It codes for CASSLVAGNTGELFF.

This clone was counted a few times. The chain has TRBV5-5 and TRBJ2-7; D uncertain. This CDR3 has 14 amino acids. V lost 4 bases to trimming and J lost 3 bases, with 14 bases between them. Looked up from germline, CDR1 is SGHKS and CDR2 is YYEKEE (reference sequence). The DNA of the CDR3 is TGTGCCAGCAGCGTCCTGGGCGCCAACTACGAGCAGTACTTC. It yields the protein CASSVLGANYEQYF.

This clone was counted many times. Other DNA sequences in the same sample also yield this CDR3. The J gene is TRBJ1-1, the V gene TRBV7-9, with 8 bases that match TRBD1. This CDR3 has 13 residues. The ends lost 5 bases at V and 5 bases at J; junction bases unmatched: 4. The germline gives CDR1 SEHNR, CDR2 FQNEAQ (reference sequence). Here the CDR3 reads CASSGQGGTEAFF. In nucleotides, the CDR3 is TGTGCCAGCAGCGGACAGGGAGGGACTGAAGCTTTCTTT.

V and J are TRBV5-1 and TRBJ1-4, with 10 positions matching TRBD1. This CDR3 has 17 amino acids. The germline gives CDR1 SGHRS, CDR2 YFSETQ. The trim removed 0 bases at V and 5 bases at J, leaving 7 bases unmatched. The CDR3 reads CASSLGQGAHWNEKLFF. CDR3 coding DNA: TGCGCCAGCAGCTTGGGACAGGGGGCGCATTGGAATGAAAAACTGTTTTTT.

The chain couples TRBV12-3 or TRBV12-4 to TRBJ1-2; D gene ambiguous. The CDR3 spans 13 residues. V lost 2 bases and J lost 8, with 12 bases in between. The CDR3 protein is CASSLQSGEGYTF. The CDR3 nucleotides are TGTGCCAGCAGTTTACAGTCAGGTGAAGGCTACACCTTC.

CDR3 loop: CASSEEEGVGGTNYGYTF. The DNA for the CDR3 is TGTGCCAGCAGTGAAGAAGAAGGGGTTGGGGGGACTAACTATGGCTACACCTTC. V and J are TRBV2 and TRBJ1-2; possible D gene TRBD1, 5 bases. The CDR3 spans 18 residues. Trimming left V 1 base short and J 0 bases short, with 18 bases between. CDR1 and CDR2 from the germline V gene are SNHLY and FYNNEI.

CDR3 amino acids: CASTSGGAADTQYF. CDR3 bases: TGTGCCAGCACTAGCGGGGGGGCGGCAGATACGCAGTATTTT. The chain combines TRBV6-5 with TRBJ2-3, with 12 bases lining up with TRBD2. The CDR3 length is 14 residues. From germline, CDR1 is MNHEY and CDR2 SVGAGI. The J segment lost 4 bases and the V segment lost 7 bases, leaving 3 bases of the junction unmatched.

Here the CDR3 DNA reads TGTGCCAGTAGTAGGGACAGAGACAATGAGCAGTTCTTC. Translating it yields CASSRDRDNEQFF. The V call is TRBV19, the J call TRBJ2-1; 7 nucleotides line up with TRBD1. Trimming took 4 bases from V and 5 from J; bases not matched to a gene: 2. CDR1 and CDR2 (germline): LNHDA, SQIVND (reference sequence). The length of the CDR3 is 13 residues.

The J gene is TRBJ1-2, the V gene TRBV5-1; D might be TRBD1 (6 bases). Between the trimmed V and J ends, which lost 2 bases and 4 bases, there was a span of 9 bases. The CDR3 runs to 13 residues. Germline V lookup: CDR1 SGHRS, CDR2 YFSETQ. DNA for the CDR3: TGCGCCAGCAGCTTACAGGGTAGCTATGGCTACACCTTC. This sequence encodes CASSLQGSYGYTF.

CDR3 amino acids: CASSQDRDREEQFF. In nucleotides, the CDR3 is TGCGCCAGCAGCCAAGATCGTGACCGGGAGGAGCAGTTCTTC. This sequence joins TRBV4-3 and TRBJ2-1; a possible D gene is TRBD2 (6 bases). The germline V and J ends were trimmed by 0 bases and 10 bases, with 13 bases remaining between them. Per the germline V gene, CDR1 is LGHNA and CDR2 is YSLEER. The CDR3 totals 14 residues.

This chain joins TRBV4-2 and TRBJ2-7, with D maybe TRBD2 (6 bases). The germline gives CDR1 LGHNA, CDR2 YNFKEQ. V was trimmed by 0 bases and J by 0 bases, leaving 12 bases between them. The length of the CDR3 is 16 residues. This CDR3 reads CASSQELALSSYEQYF. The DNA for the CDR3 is TGTGCCAGCAGCCAAGAACTAGCCCTAAGCTCCTACGAGCAGTACTTC.

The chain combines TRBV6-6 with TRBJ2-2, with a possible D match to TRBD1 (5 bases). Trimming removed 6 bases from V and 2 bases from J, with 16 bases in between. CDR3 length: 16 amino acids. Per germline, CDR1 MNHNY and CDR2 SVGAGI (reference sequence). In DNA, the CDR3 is TGTGCCAGCAGGGACACGCCGGGCCCCAACACCGGGGAGCTGTTTTTT. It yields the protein CASRDTPGPNTGELFF.

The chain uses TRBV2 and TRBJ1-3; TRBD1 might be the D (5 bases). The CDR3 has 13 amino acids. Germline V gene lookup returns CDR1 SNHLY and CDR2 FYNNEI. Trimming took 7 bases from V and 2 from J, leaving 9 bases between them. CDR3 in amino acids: CASTLTAGNTIYF. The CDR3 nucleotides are TGTGCCAGCACCCTGACAGCTGGAAACACCATATATTTT.

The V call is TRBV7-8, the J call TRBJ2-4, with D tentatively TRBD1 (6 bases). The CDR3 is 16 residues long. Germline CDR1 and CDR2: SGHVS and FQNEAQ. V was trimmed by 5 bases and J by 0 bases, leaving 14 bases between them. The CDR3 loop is CASSITGPLAKNIQYF. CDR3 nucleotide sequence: TGTGCCAGCAGCATCACAGGGCCCCTAGCCAAAAACATTCAGTACTTC.

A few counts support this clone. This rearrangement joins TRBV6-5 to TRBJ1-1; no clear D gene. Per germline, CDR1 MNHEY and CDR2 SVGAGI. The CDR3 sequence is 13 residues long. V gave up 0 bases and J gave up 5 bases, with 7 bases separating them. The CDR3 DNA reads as TGTGCCAGCAGTTACTCGAGAGAAACTGAAGCTTTCTTT. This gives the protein CASSYSRETEAFF.

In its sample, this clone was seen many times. CDR3 protein: CASSQHERTGDGYTF. DNA for the CDR3: TGCGCCAGCAGCCAACACGAGAGGACAGGGGATGGCTACACCTTC. The chain carries TRBV4-1 and TRBJ1-2; 9 bases are a match to TRBD1. V lost 2 bases and J lost 6; bases outside the gene matches: 7. The CDR3 loop spans 15 amino acids. Germline V lookup: CDR1 MGHRA, CDR2 YSYEKL.

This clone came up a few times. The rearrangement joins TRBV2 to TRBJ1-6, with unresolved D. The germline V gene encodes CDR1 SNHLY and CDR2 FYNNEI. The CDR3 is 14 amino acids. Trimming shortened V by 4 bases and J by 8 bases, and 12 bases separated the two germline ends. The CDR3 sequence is CASSVTERDSPLHF. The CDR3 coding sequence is TGTGCCAGCAGTGTTACTGAGAGGGATTCACCCCTCCACTTT.

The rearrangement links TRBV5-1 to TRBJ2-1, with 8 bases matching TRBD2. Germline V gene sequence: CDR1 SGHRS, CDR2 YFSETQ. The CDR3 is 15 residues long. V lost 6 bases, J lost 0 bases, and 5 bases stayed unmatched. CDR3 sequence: CASTRGTSSYNEQFF. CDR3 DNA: TGCGCCAGCACACGCGGGACTAGCTCCTACAATGAGCAGTTCTTC.